A single sample is the source of the 21 T cell receptor beta chains below, sequenced in a study of T-cell memory formation after mild COVID-19. TCRdb used MiXCR to reprocess the 5' RACE reads, holding one entry per CDR3 protein. Altogether 92,000 or so distinct CDR3 sequences are present, over 13% being singletons, with the ten largest covering around two fifths. Source material: PBMCs or a T cell subset sorted from them (not recorded which). Receptors were obtained from a man between 18 and 29 years old who had mild COVID-19 (a few samples of this study predate the infection). Cell type and time point are not known.

This clonotype was observed a few times. The gene calls are TRBV9 and TRBJ2-3, with D perhaps being TRBD1 or TRBD2 (5 bases each). Germline V gene lookup returns CDR1 SGDLS and CDR2 YYNGEE. The V end lost 5 bases, the J end lost 2 bases, and 9 bases lay between the germline ends. The CDR3 is made up of 13 amino acids. CDR3 sequence (DNA): TGTGCCAGCAGGGGGGTAGTCACAGATACGCAGTATTTT. Its translation: CASRGVVTDTQYF. The full variable domain, with the rest looked up from reference TRBV9 and TRBJ2-3, is DSGVTQTPKHLITATGQRVTLRCSPRSGDLSVYWYQQSLDQGLQFLIQYYNGEERAKGNILERFSAQQFPDLHSELNLSSLELGDSALYFCASRGVVTDTQYFGPGTRLTVL.

This chain connects TRBV5-1 to TRBJ2-5; D remains ambiguous. This CDR3 region has 13 residues. Trimming took 3 bases from V and 1 from J, leaving 7 bases between them. From germline, CDR1 is SGHRS and CDR2 YFSETQ. Here the CDR3 reads CASSSWPQETQYF. DNA for the CDR3: TGCGCCAGCAGCTCGTGGCCCCAAGAGACCCAGTACTTC.

The chain carries TRBV4-1 and TRBJ2-7, with TRBD1 as a possible D gene (6 bases). The germline V and J ends were trimmed by 0 bases and 4 bases, with 10 bases remaining between them. CDR1 is MGHRA, CDR2 YSYEKL, per germline. The CDR3 is 14 amino acids. CDR3 nucleotide sequence: TGCGCCAGCAGCCAAGATTGGGGGCCATACGAGCAGTACTTC. Its protein product is CASSQDWGPYEQYF.

The sample holds a few counts of this clonotype. The V call is TRBV29-1, the J call TRBJ1-4; 9 nucleotides agree with TRBD1. CDR1 and CDR2 (germline): SQVTM, ANQGSEA. Trimming took 7 bases from V and 4 from J; bases not matched to a gene: 4. The CDR3 spans 13 residues. CDR3 sequence reads: CSAQDRGNEKLFF. The CDR3 bases are TGCAGCGCCCAGGACAGGGGTAATGAAAAACTGTTTTTT.

This rearrangement joins TRBV12-3 or TRBV12-4 to TRBJ2-5; D remains ambiguous. The CDR3 loop spans 13 amino acids. V lost 1 base and J 1 base, leaving 4 bases between the germline ends. The CDR3 region is CASSLGTQETQYF. CDR3 coding DNA: TGTGCCAGCAGTTTAGGTACCCAAGAGACCCAGTACTTC.

This clonotype was observed at least ten times. The V gene is TRBV7-7, the J gene TRBJ2-1; D is perhaps TRBD2 (5 bases). V was trimmed by 1 base and J by 8 bases, leaving 9 bases between them. Germline CDR1 is SSHAT and CDR2 is FNYEAQ (reference sequence). This CDR3 has 13 residues. CDR3 bases: TGTGCCAGCAGCTTAGACGGGGTGGATGAGCAGTTCTTC. Translating gives CASSLDGVDEQFF.

The rearrangement uses TRBV28 and TRBJ1-1; no reliable D call. V shed 3 bases and J shed 1 base, with 6 bases lying between them. CDR3 size: 13 residues. Germline V gene lookup returns CDR1 MDHEN and CDR2 SYDVKM. The CDR3 DNA reads TGTGCCAGCAGTTTCCGGCCGAACACTGAAGCTTTCTTT. It encodes CASSFRPNTEAFF.

The chain recombines TRBV6-5 with TRBJ1-3; 9 bases are shared with TRBD1. Germline V gene data show CDR1 as MNHEY and CDR2 as SVGAGI. V lost 5 bases, J lost 0 bases, and 8 bases stayed unmatched. The CDR3 length is 17 residues. The chain's CDR3 is CASSPGQGPVSGNTIYF. CDR3 sequence (DNA): TGTGCCAGCAGTCCGGGACAGGGCCCCGTCTCTGGAAACACCATATATTTT.

The rearrangement links TRBV6-2 or TRBV6-3 to TRBJ2-7; D remains unclear. The V end was cut by 3 bases, the J end by 3 bases, with 9 bases between. Germline V CDR1 and CDR2: MNHEY, SVGEGT. The CDR3 has 13 amino acids. As DNA, the CDR3 is TGTGCCAGCAGTTATACAGACAACTACGAGCAGTACGTC. It yields the protein CASSYTDNYEQYV.

This clonotype was observed a few times. The chain joins TRBV9 to TRBJ2-3; TRBD1 is a possible D gene (5 bases). Looked up from germline, CDR1 is SGDLS and CDR2 is YYNGEE. The CDR3 consists of 14 residues. Trimming shortened V by 0 bases and J by 2 bases, and 7 bases separated the two germline ends. Here the CDR3 reads CASSVGRDTDTQYF. CDR3 coding DNA: TGTGCCAGCAGCGTAGGCAGGGACACAGATACGCAGTATTTT.

In its sample, this clonotype was seen many times. J is TRBJ2-1 and V is TRBV5-1; TRBD2 aligns across 8 bases. Trimming cost V 2 bases and J 6 bases; bases outside gene matches: 1. CDR3 length: 13 amino acids. Per germline, CDR1 SGHRS and CDR2 YFSETQ. In DNA form, the CDR3 reads TGCGCCAGCAGCTTCGGGGGGGCCAATGAGCAGTTCTTC. Protein product: CASSFGGANEQFF.

The chain joins TRBV19 to TRBJ2-5; TRBD1 aligns across 9 bases. CDR3 size: 16 residues. J gave up 5 bases and V 5 bases, and 12 bases lay outside the gene matches. Germline V gene lookup returns CDR1 LNHDA and CDR2 SQIVND (reference sequence). The chain's CDR3 is CASSFRDRALGETQYF. Here the CDR3 DNA reads TGTGCCAGTAGTTTCCGGGACAGGGCTCTCGGGGAGACCCAGTACTTC.

A few counts support this clonotype. The chain joins TRBV6-2 or TRBV6-3 to TRBJ2-2; TRBD1 is a possible D gene (5 bases). Germline V gene sequence: CDR1 MNHEY, CDR2 SVGEGT. Deletions cut 7 bases from V and 6 bases from J, with 15 bases between. There are 14 residues in the CDR3. CDR3 DNA: TGTGCCAGCATACAGGCGCGACCAGCCGGGGAGCTGTTTTTT. Translating it yields CASIQARPAGELFF.

The chain joins TRBV20-1 to TRBJ2-4; no clear D. The CDR3 contains 15 residues. CDR1 and CDR2 from the germline V gene are DFQATT and SNEGSKA (reference sequence). V lost 6 bases to trimming and J lost 0 bases, with 15 bases between them. The CDR3 nucleotides are TGCAGTGCCAACTCCCCCAGGCTAGCCAAAAACATTCAGTACTTC. Translating gives CSANSPRLAKNIQYF.

The V gene is TRBV11-1, the J gene TRBJ2-7; 7 nucleotides match TRBD1. Trimming took 2 bases from V and 4 from J; bases not matched to a gene: 5. The germline gives CDR1 SGHAT, CDR2 FQDESV (reference sequence). This CDR3 region has 14 residues. CDR3 DNA: TGTGCCAGCAGCTTATCACAGGGGTGGTACGAGCAGTACGTC. It translates to CASSLSQGWYEQYV.

The sample holds a few counts of this clonotype. This rearrangement joins TRBV7-9 to TRBJ2-1; 7 bases fit TRBD2. CDR1 is SEHNR, CDR2 FQNEAQ, per germline (reference sequence). V trimming: 1 base; J trimming: 7 bases; junction bases outside the gene matches: 7. CDR3 length: 15 residues. CDR3 DNA: TGTGCCAGCAGCTTAGTAATGCTAGCGGTAAATGAGCAGTTCTTC. Translation gives CASSLVMLAVNEQFF.

This clonotype was counted only a few times. This rearrangement joins TRBV5-6 to TRBJ2-2; the D gene is possibly TRBD1 (5 bases). This CDR3 spans 15 amino acids. The V and J ends lost 2 bases and 5 bases respectively, with 13 bases between them. Germline loops: CDR1 SGHDT, CDR2 YYEEEE. CDR3 sequence (DNA): TGTGCCAGCAGCTTTGGGCCAGGGCGTACCGGGGAGCTGTTTTTT. Translating gives CASSFGPGRTGELFF.

There are a few counts of this clonotype. V and J are TRBV7-9 and TRBJ2-5, with D unclear. Germline CDR1 reads SEHNR; CDR2 reads FQNEAQ (reference sequence). There are 12 residues in the CDR3. The V end lost 5 bases, the J end lost 5 bases, and 9 bases lay between the germline ends. The CDR3 DNA reads as TGTGCCAGCAGCCCCTGGATTGAGACCCAGTACTTC. It encodes CASSPWIETQYF.

In its sample, this clonotype was seen many times. This chain uses TRBV29-1 with TRBJ1-2; D ambiguous. The CDR3 is 11 residues long. The germline CDR1 and CDR2 sequences are SQVTM and ANQGSEA. Deletions cut 5 bases from V and 6 bases from J, with 10 bases between. In nucleotides, the CDR3 is TGCAGCGTTCGCGCATCCAATGGCTACACCTTC. It translates to CSVRASNGYTF.

This clonotype appeared a few times. The rearrangement links TRBV11-2 to TRBJ2-3; D remains ambiguous. This CDR3 is 15 amino acids long. Trimming took off 4 bases at V and 2 bases at J, with 13 bases between the two ends. The germline CDR1 and CDR2 sequences are SGHAT and FQNNGV. The CDR3 DNA reads TGTGCCAGCAGCTCCCCTTTTCCGGACACAGATACGCAGTATTTT. As protein: CASSSPFPDTDTQYF. Based on the CDR3 plus reference TRBV11-2 and TRBJ2-3, the full variable domain is EAGVAQSPRYKIIEKRQSVAFWCNPISGHATLYWYQQILGQGPKLLIQFQNNGVVDDSQLPKDRFSAERLKGVDSTLKIQPAKLEDSAVYLCASSSPFPDTDTQYFGPGTRLTVL.

The chain combines TRBV29-1 with TRBJ2-2; a possible D gene is TRBD2 (6 bases). CDR1 is SQVTM, CDR2 ANQGSEA, per germline. The CDR3 length is 14 residues. V was pared by 1 base and J by 6 bases, with 12 bases between. The CDR3 DNA sequence: TGCAGCGTTGAAGTGGCCGGACTATCCGGGGAGCTGTTTTTT. Amino acids: CSVEVAGLSGELFF.